This TCR beta chain was documented in a study of blood T cell repertoires in COVID-19. The wider study: Both acute and convalescent COVID-19 samples were obtained from the United States, Italy and Spain. T cells, B-cell-depleted T cells, or PBMCs supplied cDNA or gDNA.

Trimming at V came to 10 bases and at J to 4 bases, leaving 17 bases not matched to a gene. In germline, CDR1 is SGHTA, CDR2 FQGTGA. CDR3 length equals 18 residues. Authors' methods: Nucleated cell counts were estimated from reference gene primer amplification. The data were produced by immunoSEQ multiplex PCR, yet TCRdb's version contains in-frame clones alone and is incomplete. Clone size and the V and J calls come from that table; the DNA yielded D and trimming. In the table there are tens of thousands of clones, about 81% of which are singletons. Material for sequencing was peripheral blood. This receptor was taken from a man at least 80 years old with acute or convalescent COVID-19. The chain links TRBV7-3 to TRBJ2-6, with 9 bases fitting TRBD1. The CDR3 sequence is CATLGDRDGDFGANVLTF. The CDR3 DNA is TGTGCCACCCTGGGGGACAGGGACGGCGATTTCGGGGCCAACGTCCTGACTTTC. Using reference TRBV7-3 and TRBJ2-6 for the parts outside the CDR3, the full variable domain is GAGVSQTPSNKVTEKGKYVELRCDPISGHTALYWYRQSLGQGPEFLIYFQGTGAADDSGLPNDRFFAVRPEGSVSTLKIQRTERGDSAVYLCATLGDRDGDFGANVLTFGAGSRLTVL.